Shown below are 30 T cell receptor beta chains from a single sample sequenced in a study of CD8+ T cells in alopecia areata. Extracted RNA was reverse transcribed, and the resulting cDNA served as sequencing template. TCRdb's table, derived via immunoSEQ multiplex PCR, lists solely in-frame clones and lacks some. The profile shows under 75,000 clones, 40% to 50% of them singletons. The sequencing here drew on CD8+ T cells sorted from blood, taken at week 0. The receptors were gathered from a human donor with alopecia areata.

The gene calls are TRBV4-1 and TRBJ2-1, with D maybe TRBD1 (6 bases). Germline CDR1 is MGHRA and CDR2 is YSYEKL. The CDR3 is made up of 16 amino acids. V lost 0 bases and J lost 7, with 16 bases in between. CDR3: CASSQDRTGWLNEQFF. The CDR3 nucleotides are TGCGCCAGCAGCCAAGATCGAACAGGGTGGTTGAATGAGCAGTTCTTC.

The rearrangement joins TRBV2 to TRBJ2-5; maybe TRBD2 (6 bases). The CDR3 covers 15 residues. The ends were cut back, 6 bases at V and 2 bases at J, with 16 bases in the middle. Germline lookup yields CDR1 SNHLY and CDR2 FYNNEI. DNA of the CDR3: TGTGCCAGCAGCCCACTAGCATTGGGGCAAGAGACCCAGTACTTC. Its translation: CASSPLALGQETQYF.

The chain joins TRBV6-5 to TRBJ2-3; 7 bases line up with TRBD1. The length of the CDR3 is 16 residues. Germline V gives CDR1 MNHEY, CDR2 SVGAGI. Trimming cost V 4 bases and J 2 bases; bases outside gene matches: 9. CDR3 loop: CASSSPGTEPTDTQYF. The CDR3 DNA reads TGTGCCAGCAGTTCCCCGGGGACAGAGCCCACAGATACGCAGTATTTT.

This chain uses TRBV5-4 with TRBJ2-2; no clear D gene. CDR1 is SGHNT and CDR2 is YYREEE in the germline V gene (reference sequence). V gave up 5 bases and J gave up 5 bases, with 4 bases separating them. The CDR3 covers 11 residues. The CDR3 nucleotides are TGTGCCAGCAGTCGTACCGGGGAGCTGTTTTTT. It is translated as CASSRTGELFF.

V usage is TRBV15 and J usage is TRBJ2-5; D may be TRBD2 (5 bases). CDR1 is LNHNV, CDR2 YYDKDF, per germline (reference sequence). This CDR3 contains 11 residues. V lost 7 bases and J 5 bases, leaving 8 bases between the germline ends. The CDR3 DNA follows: TGTGCCACCATCCGAGGGGAGACCCAGTACTTC. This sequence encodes CATIRGETQYF.

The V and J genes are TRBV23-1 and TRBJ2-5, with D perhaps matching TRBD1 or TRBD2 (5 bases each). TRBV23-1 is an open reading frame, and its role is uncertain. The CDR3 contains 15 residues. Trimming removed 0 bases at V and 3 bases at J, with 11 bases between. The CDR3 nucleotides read TGCGCCAGCAGTCAATCGGGACCGAAGGAAGAGACCCAGTACTTC. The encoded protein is CASSQSGPKEETQYF.

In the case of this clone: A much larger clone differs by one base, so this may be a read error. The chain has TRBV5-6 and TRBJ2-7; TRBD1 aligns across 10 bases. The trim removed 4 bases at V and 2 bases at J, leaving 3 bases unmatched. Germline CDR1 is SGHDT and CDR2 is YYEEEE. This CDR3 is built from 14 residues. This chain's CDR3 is CASSPGTGAYEQYF. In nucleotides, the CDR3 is TGTGCCAGCAGCCCCGGGACAGGGGCCTACGAGCAGTACTTC.

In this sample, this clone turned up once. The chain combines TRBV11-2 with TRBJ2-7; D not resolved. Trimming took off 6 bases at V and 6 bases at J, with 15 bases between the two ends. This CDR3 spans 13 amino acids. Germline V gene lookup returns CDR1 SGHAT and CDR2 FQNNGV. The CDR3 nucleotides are TGTGCCAGCAGTTCGGAGACGGCGAGCGAGCAGTACTTC. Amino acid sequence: CASSSETASEQYF. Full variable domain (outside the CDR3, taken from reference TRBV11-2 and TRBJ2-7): EAGVAQSPRYKIIEKRQSVAFWCNPISGHATLYWYQQILGQGPKLLIQFQNNGVVDDSQLPKDRFSAERLKGVDSTLKIQPAKLEDSAVYLCASSSETASEQYFGPGTRLTVT.

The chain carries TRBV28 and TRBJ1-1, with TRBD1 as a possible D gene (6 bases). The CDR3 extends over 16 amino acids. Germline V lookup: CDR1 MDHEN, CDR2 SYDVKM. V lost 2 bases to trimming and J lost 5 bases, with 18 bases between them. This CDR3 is CASSLGVPGVGTEAFF. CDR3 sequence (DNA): TGTGCCAGCAGTTTAGGGGTTCCAGGGGTTGGAACTGAAGCTTTCTTT.

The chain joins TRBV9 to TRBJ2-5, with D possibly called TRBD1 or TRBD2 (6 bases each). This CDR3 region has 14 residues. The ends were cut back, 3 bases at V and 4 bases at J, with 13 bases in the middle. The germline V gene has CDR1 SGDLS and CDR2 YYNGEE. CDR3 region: CASSATQGGETQYF. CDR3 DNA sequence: TGTGCCAGCAGCGCCACACAGGGAGGAGAGACCCAGTACTTC.

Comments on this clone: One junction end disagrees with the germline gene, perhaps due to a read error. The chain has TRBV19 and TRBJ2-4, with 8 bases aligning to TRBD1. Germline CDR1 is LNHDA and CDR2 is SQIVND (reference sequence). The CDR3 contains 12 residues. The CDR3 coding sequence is TGTGCCAGTAGCCCAGGACAGGGTTCGGCCTTTTTC. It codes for CASSPGQGSAFF.

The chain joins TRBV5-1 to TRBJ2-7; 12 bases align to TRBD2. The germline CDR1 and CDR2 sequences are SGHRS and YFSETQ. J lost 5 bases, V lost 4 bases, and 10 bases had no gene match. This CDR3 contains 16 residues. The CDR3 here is CASSATSGRTGNEQYF. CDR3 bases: TGCGCCAGCAGCGCCACTAGCGGGAGGACGGGCAACGAGCAGTACTTC.

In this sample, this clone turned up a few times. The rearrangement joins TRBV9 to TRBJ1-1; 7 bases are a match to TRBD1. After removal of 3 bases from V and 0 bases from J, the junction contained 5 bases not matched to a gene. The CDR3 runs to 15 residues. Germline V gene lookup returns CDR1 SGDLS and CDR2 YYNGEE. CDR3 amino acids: CASSGDSGLNTEAFF. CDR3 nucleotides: TGTGCCAGCAGCGGGGACAGTGGGTTGAACACTGAAGCTTTCTTT. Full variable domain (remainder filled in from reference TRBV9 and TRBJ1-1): DSGVTQTPKHLITATGQRVTLRCSPRSGDLSVYWYQQSLDQGLQFLIQYYNGEERAKGNILERFSAQQFPDLHSELNLSSLELGDSALYFCASSGDSGLNTEAFFGQGTRLTVV.

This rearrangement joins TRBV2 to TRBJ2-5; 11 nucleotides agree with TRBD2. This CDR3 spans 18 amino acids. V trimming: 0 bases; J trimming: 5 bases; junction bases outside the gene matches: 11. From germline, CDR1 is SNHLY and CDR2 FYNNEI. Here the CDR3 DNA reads TGTGCCAGCAGTGAAGCCCCCACTAGCGGGAGATCACATGAGACCCAGTACTTC. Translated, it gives CASSEAPTSGRSHETQYF.

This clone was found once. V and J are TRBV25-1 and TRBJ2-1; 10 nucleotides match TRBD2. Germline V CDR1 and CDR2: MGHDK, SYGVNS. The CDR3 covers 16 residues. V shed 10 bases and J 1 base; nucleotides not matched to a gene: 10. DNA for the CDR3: TGTGCCACCAAGACTAGCGGGTTTGGTTCCTACAATGAGCAGTTCTTC. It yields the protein CATKTSGFGSYNEQFF.

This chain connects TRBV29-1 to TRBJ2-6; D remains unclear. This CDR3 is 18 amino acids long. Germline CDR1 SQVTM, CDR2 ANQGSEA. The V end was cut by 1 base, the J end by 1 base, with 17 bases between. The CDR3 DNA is TGCAGCGTTGAAGGGGCAGGTTGGGGTACTTCTGGGGCCAACGTCCTGACTTTC. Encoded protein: CSVEGAGWGTSGANVLTF.

The CDR3 sequence is CASSLGQGYVLTF. CDR3 DNA: TGTGCCAGCAGCCTGGGACAGGGATACGTCCTGACTTTC. V gene TRBV13 combines with J gene TRBJ2-6; 9 bases fit TRBD1. CDR1 PRHDT and CDR2 FYEKMQ come from the germline V gene (reference sequence). The CDR3 length is 13 residues. J was trimmed by 11 bases and V by 5 bases; bases with no gene match: 4.

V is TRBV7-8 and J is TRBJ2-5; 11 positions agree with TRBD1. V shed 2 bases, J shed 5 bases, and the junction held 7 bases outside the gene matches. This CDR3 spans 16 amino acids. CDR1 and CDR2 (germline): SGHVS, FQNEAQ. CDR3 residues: CASSLNPGQGEETQYF. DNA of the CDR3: TGTGCCAGCAGCTTAAACCCGGGACAGGGGGAGGAGACCCAGTACTTC.

DNA of the CDR3: TGCGCCAGCAGCCAAGTAGTGACAGCGCCTCAGCCCCAGCATTTT. This gives the protein CASSQVVTAPQPQHF. V and J are TRBV4-3 and TRBJ1-5; perhaps TRBD1 as D (5 bases). This CDR3 spans 15 amino acids. CDR1 is LGHNA and CDR2 is YSLEER in the germline V gene. V dropped 1 base and J dropped 6 bases, with 13 bases sitting between them.

The CDR3 sequence: CASSLPLAGPVNEQFF. CDR3 nucleotide sequence: TGTGCCAGCAGCTTACCTCTAGCGGGCCCGGTTAATGAGCAGTTCTTC. This rearrangement joins TRBV7-9 to TRBJ2-1, with TRBD2 matching over 8 bases. V was pared by 2 bases and J by 7 bases, with 10 bases of the junction left unmatched. This CDR3 is 16 amino acids long. Germline loops: CDR1 SEHNR, CDR2 FQNEAQ (reference sequence).

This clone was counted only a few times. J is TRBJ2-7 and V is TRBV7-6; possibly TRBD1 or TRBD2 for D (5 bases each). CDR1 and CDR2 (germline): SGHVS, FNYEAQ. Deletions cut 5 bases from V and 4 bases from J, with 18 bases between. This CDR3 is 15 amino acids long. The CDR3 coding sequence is TGTGCCAGCAGCATCCACCAGGGACCAGGTTACGAGCAGTACTTC. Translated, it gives CASSIHQGPGYEQYF. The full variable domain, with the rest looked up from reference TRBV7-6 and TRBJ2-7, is GAGVSQSPRYKVTKRGQDVALRCDPISGHVSLYWYRQALGQGPEFLTYFNYEAQQDKSGLPNDRFSAERPEGSISTLTIQRTEQRDSAMYRCASSIHQGPGYEQYFGPGTRLTVT.

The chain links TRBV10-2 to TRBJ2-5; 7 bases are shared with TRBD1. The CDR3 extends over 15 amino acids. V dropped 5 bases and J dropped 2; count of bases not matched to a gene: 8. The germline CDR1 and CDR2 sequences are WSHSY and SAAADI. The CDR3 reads CASSQEYRGQETQYF. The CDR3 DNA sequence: TGCGCCAGCAGTCAGGAATACAGGGGACAAGAGACCCAGTACTTC.

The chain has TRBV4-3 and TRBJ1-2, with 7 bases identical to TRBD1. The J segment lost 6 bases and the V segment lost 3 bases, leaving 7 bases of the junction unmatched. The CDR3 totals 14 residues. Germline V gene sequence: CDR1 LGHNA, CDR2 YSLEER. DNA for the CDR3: TGCGCCAGCAGCCAGGGGACAGCGAAAGATGGCTACACCTTC. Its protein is CASSQGTAKDGYTF.

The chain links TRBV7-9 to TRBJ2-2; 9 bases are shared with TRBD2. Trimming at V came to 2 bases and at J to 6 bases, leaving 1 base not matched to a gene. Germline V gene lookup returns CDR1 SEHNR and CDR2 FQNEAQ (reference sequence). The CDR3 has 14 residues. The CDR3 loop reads CASSLSGRPGELFF. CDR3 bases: TGTGCCAGCAGCTTAAGCGGGAGGCCCGGGGAGCTGTTTTTT.

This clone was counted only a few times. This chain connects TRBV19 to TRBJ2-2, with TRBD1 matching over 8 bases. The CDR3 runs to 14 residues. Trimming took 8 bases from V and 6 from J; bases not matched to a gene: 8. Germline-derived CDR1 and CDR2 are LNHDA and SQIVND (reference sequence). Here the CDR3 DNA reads TGTGCCAGTCTCGCAGGGGGCTTGTCCGGGGAGCTGTTTTTT. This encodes CASLAGGLSGELFF. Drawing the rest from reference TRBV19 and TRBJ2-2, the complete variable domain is DGGITQSPKYLFRKEGQNVTLSCEQNLNHDAMYWYRQDPGQGLRLIYYSQIVNDFQKGDIAEGYSVSREKKESFPLTVTSAQKNPTAFYLCASLAGGLSGELFFGEGSRLTVL.

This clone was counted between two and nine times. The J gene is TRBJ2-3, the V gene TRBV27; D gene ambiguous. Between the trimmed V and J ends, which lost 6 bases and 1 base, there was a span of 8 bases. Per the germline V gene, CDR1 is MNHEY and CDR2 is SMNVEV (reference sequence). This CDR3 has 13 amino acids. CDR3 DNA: TGTGCCAGCAGCATCTTGGGCACAGATACGCAGTATTTT. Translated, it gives CASSILGTDTQYF.

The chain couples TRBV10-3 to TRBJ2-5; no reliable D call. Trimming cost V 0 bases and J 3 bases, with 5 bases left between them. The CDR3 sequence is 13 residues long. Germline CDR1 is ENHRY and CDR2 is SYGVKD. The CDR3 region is CAISESLKETQYF. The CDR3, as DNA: TGTGCCATCAGTGAGTCTCTGAAAGAGACCCAGTACTTC.

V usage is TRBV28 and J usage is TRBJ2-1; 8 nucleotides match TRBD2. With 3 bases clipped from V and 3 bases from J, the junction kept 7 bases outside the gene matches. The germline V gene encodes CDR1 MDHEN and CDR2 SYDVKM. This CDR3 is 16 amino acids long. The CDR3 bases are TGTGCCAGCAGTTTCGGGACTAGGGGTTTCTACAATGAGCAGTTCTTC. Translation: CASSFGTRGFYNEQFF.

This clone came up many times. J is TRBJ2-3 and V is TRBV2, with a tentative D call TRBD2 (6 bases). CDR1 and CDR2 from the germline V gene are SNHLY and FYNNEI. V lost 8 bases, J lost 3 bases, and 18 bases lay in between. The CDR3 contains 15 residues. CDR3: CASGEATRGTDTQYF. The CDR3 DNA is TGTGCCAGCGGGGAGGCGACTAGGGGAACAGATACGCAGTATTTT.

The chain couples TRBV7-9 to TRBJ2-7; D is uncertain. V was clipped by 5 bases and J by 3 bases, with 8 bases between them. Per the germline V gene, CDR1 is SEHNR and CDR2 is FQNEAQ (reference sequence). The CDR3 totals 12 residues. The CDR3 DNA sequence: TGTGCCAGCAGCGTAACCTACTACGAGCAGTACTTC. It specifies CASSVTYYEQYF. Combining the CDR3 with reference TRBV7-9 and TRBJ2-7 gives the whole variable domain DTGVSQNPRHKITKRGQNVTFRCDPISEHNRLYWYRQTLGQGPEFLTYFQNEAQLEKSRLLSDRFSAERPKGSFSTLEIQRTEQGDSAMYLCASSVTYYEQYFGPGTRLTVT.